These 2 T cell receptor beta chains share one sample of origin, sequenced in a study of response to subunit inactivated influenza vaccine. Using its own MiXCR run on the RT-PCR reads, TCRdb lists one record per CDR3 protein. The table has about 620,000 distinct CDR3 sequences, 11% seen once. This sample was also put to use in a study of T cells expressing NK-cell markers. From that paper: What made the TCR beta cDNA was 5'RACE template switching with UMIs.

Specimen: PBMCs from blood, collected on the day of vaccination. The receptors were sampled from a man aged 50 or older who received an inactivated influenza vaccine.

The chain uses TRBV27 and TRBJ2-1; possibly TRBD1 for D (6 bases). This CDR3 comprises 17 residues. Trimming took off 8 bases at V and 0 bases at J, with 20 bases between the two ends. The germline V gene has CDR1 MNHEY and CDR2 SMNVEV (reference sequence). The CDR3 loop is CASSNKQGPISYNEQFF. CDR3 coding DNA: TGTGCCAGCTCTAACAAACAGGGCCCTATCTCCTACAATGAGCAGTTCTTC.

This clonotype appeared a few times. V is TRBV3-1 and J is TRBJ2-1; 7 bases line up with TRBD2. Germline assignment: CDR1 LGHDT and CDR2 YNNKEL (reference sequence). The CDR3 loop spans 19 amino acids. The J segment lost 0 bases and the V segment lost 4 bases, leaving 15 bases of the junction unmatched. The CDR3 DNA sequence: TGTGCCAGCAGCCTTACCCTTGGGTCTAGCGGAAGCTCCTACAATGAGCAGTTCTTC. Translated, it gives CASSLTLGSSGSSYNEQFF.